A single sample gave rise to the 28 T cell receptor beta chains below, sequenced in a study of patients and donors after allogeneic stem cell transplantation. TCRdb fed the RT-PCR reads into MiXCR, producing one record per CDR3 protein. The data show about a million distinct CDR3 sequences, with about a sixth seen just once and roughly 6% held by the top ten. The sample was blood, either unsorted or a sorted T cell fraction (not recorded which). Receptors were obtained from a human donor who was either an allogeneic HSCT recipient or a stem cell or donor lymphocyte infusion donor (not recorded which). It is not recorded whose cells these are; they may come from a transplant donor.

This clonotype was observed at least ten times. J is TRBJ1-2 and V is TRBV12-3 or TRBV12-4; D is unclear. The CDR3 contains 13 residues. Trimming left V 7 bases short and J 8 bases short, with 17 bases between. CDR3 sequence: CASIELGRGGYTF. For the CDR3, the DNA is TGTGCCAGCATAGAATTGGGCCGAGGAGGCTACACCTTC.

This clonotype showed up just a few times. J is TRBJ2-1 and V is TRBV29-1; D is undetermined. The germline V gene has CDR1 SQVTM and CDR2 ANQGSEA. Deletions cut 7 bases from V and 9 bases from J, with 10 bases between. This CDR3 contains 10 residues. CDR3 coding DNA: TGCAGCGCCCTCCGTGGTGAGCAGTTCTTC. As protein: CSALRGEQFF.

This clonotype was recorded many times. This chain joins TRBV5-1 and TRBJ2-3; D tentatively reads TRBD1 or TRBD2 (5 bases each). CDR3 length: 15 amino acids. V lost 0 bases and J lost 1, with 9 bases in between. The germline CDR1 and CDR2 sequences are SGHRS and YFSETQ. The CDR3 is CASSLEGTRTDTQYF. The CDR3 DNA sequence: TGCGCCAGCAGCTTGGAAGGGACCCGCACAGATACGCAGTATTTT.

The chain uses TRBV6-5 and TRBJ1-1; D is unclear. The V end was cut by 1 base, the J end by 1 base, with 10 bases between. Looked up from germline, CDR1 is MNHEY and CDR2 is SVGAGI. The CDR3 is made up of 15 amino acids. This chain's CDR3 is CASSYFGQPNTEAFF. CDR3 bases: TGTGCCAGCAGTTACTTTGGGCAGCCGAACACTGAAGCTTTCTTT.

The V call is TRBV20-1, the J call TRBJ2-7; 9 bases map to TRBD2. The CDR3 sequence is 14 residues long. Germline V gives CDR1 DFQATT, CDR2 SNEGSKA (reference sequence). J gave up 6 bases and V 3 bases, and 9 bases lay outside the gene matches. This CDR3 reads CSASPLAGPAEQYF. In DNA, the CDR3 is TGCAGTGCTAGCCCACTAGCGGGCCCCGCCGAGCAGTACTTC.

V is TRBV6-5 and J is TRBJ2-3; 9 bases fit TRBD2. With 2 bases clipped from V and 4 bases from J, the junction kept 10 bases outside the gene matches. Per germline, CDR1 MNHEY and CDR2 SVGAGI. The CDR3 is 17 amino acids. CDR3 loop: CASSYGGGGALADTQYF. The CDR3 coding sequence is TGTGCCAGCAGTTACGGGGGCGGGGGGGCTTTGGCAGATACGCAGTATTTT.

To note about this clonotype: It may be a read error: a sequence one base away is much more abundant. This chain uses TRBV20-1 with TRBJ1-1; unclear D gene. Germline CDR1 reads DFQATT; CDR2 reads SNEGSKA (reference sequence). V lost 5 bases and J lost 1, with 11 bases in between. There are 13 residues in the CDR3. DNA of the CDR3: TGCAGTGCTGGCCTTGAGGGGAACACTGAAGCTTTCTTT. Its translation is CSAGLEGNTEAFF.

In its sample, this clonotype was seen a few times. CDR3 nucleotides: TGTGCCAGCAGCGTAGAGACTAGCGACGGAGAGACCCAGTACTTC. Its protein product is CASSVETSDGETQYF. The chain uses TRBV9 and TRBJ2-5, with 8 bases fitting TRBD2. Trimming took 0 bases from V and 4 from J; bases not matched to a gene: 5. This CDR3 has 15 amino acids. The germline V gene has CDR1 SGDLS and CDR2 YYNGEE.

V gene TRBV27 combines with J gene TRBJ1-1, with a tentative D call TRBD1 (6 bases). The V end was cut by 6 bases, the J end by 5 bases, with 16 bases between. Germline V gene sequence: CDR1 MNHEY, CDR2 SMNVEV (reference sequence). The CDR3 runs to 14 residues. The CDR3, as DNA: TGTGCCAGCAGCCTCTACCCAGGACAGACTGAAGCTTTCTTT. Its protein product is CASSLYPGQTEAFF.

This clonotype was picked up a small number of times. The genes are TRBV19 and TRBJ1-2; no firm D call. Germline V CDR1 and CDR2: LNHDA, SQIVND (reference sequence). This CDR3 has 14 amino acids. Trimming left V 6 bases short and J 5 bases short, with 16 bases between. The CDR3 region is CASSLGLAPYGYTF. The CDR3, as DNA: TGTGCCAGTAGCCTTGGACTGGCGCCATATGGCTACACCTTC.

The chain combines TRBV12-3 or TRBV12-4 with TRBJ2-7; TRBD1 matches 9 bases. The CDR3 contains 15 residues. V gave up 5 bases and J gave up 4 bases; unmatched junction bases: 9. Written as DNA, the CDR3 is TGTGCCAGCAGTCGACATGGAGGACAGGGGTACGAGCAGTACTTC. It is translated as CASSRHGGQGYEQYF.

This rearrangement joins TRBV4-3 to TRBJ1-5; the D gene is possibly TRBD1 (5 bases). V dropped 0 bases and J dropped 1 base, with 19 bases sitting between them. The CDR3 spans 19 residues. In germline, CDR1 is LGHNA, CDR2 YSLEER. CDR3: CASSQDLPEVGASNQPQHF. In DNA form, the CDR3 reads TGCGCCAGCAGCCAAGATCTTCCGGAGGTCGGGGCAAGCAATCAGCCCCAGCATTTT.

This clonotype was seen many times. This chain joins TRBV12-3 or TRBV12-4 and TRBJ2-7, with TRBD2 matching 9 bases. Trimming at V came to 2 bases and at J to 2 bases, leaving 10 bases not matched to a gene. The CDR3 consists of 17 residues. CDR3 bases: TGTGCCAGCAGTTTAAGGGCCGGGCTAGCGGGAACCTACGAGCAGTACTTC. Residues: CASSLRAGLAGTYEQYF.

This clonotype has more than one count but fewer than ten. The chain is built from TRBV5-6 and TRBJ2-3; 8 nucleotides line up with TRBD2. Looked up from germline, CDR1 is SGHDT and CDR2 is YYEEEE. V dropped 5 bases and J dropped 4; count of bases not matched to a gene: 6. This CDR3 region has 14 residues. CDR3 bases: TGTGCCAGCAGTGCGGGGGGCCGAGCAGATACGCAGTATTTT. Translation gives CASSAGGRADTQYF.

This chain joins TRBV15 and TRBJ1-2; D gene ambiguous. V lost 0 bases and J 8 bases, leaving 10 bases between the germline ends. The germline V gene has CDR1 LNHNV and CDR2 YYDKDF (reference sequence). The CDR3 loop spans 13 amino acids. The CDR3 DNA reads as TGTGCCACCAGCAGAGATCAAACCTTGGGCTACACCTTC. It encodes CATSRDQTLGYTF. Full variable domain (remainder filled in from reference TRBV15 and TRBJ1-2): DAMVIQNPRYQVTQFGKPVTLSCSQTLNHNVMYWYQQKSSQAPKLLFHYYDKDFNNEADTPDNFQSRRPNTSFCFLDIRSPGLGDTAMYLCATSRDQTLGYTFGSGTRLTVV.

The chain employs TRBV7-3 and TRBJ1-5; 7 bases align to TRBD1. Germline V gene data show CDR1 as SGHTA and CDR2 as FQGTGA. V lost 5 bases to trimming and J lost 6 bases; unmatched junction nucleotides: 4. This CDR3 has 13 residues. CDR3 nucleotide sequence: TGTGCCAGCAGCGGGACAGTGGGTCAGCCCCAGCATTTT. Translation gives CASSGTVGQPQHF.

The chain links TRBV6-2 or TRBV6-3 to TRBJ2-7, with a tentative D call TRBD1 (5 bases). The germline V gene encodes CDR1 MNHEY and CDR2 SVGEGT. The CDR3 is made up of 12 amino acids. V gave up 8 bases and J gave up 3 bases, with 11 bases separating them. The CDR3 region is CASQGVGYEQYF. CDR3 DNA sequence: TGTGCCAGCCAAGGGGTTGGCTACGAGCAGTACTTC.

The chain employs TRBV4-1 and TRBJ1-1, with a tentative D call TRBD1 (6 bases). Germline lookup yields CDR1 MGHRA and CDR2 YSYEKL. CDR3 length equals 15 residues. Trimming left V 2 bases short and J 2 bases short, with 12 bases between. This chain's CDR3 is CASSQLAGENTEAFF. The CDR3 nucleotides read TGCGCCAGCAGCCAACTCGCAGGGGAAAACACTGAAGCTTTCTTT.

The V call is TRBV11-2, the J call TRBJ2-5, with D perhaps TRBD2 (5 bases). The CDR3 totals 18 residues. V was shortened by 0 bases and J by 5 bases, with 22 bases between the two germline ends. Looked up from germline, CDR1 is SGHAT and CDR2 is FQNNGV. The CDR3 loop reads CASSLEGLIGPKRETQYF. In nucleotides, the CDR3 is TGTGCCAGCAGCTTAGAGGGTTTAATCGGGCCCAAGCGGGAGACCCAGTACTTC.

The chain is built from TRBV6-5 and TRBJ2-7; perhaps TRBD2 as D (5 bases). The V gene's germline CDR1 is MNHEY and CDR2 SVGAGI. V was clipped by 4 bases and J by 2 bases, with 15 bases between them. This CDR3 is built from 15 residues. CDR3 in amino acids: CASSSGGTKPYEQYF. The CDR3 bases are TGTGCCAGCAGTTCCGGAGGCACGAAGCCCTACGAGCAGTACTTC.

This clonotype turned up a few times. This CDR3 reads CASSLEGSLTEAFF. DNA of the CDR3: TGTGCCAGCAGCCTCGAGGGGTCATTAACTGAAGCTTTCTTT. The V call is TRBV7-9, the J call TRBJ1-1; a weak D match, TRBD1 (5 bases). Between the trimmed V and J ends, which lost 5 bases and 5 bases, there was a span of 15 bases. CDR1 and CDR2 (germline): SEHNR, FQNEAQ (reference sequence). This CDR3 comprises 14 residues.

The CDR3 bases are TGCAGTGCTAGAGCCTACCATTCGCCCTACGAGCAGTACTTC. Its translation is CSARAYHSPYEQYF. The V call is TRBV20-1, the J call TRBJ2-7; D gene ambiguous. The V gene lost 1 base and the J gene lost 2 bases, with 12 bases spanning the gap. Per germline, CDR1 DFQATT and CDR2 SNEGSKA (reference sequence). CDR3 length: 14 amino acids.

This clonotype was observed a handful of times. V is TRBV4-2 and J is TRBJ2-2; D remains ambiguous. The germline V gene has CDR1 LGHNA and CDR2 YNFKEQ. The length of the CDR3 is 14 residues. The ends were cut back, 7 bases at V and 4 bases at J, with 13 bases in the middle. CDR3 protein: CASTRVGGTGELFF. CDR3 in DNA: TGTGCCAGCACCAGAGTGGGCGGCACCGGGGAGCTGTTTTTT.

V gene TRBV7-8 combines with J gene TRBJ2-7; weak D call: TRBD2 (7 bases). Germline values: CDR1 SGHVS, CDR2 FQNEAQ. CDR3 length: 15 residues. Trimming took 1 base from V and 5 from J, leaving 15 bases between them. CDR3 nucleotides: TGTGCCAGCAGCTTAGTAGGGGGGGGGAGCGACGAGCAGTACTTC. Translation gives CASSLVGGGSDEQYF. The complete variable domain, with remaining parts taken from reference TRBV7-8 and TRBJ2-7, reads GAGVSQSPRYKVAKRGQDVALRCDPISGHVSLFWYQQALGQGPEFLTYFQNEAQLDKSGLPSDRFFAERPEGSVSTLKIQRTQQEDSAVYLCASSLVGGGSDEQYFGPGTRLTVT.

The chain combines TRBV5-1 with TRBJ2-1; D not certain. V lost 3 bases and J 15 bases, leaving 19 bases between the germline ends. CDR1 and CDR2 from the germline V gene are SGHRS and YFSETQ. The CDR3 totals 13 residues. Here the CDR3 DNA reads TGCGCCAGCAGCTCGATTGACGGATCCTCGAGGTTCTTC. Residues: CASSSIDGSSRFF.

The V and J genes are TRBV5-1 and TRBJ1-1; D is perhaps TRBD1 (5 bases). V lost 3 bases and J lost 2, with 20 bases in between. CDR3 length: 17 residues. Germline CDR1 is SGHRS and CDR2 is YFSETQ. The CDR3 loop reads CASSWGGIGRTNTEAFF. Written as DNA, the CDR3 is TGCGCCAGCAGCTGGGGGGGGATAGGACGAACAAACACTGAAGCTTTCTTT.

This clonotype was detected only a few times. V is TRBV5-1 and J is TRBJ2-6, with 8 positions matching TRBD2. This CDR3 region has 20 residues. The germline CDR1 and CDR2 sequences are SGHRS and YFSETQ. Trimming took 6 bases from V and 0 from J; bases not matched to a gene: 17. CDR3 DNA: TGCGCCAGCACGGATCCCTTACTAGCGGATAATCCCTCTGGGGCCAACGTCCTGACTTTC. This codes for CASTDPLLADNPSGANVLTF.

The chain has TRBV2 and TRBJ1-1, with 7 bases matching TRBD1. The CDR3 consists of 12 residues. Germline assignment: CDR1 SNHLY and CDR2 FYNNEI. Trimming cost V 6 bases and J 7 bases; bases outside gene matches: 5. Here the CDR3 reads CASREGANEAFF. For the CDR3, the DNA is TGTGCCAGCAGGGAGGGGGCCAATGAAGCTTTCTTT.